A selection of T cell receptor beta chains follows, all from one sample in a study of blood T cells in healthy people across ages. TCRdb reprocessed the 5' RACE reads with MiXCR, giving one entry per CDR3 protein. The data contain hundreds of thousands of distinct CDR3 sequences, 49% of them singletons. The sequencing input was blood. The receptors derive from a woman aged 60-75 years in good health. Each CDR3 is given with its conserved first and last residue. Fields, in order: clone size, V gene, D gene, J gene, CDR3 protein, CDR3 DNA. A D gene is named only where the DNA matches it firmly. Clone sizes are given selectively: once, few, many, or a class where the clone is expanded.

clone_size: NA; v_call: TRBV12-3/TRBV12-4; d_call: TRBD1; j_call: TRBJ2-5; cdr3_aa: CASSFDRGVETLYF; cdr3_nt: TGTGCCAGCAGTTTTGACAGGGGAGTTGAGACCCTGTACTTC
clone_size: NA; v_call: TRBV9; d_call: TRBD1; j_call: TRBJ2-5; cdr3_aa: CASSPLGQGLYNEQYF; cdr3_nt: TGTGCCAGCAGCCCATTGGGACAGGGGCTCTACAATGAGCAGTACTTC
clone_size: NA; v_call: TRBV3-1; d_call: TRBD1; j_call: TRBJ2-1; cdr3_aa: CASSQAPGTGGDEQFF; cdr3_nt: TGTGCCAGCAGCCAAGCTCCCGGGACAGGGGGGGATGAGCAGTTCTTC
clone_size: NA; v_call: TRBV27; d_call: TRBD2; j_call: TRBJ2-1; cdr3_aa: CASALSGSYNEQFF; cdr3_nt: TGTGCCAGCGCCCTTAGCGGGAGCTACAATGAGCAGTTCTTC
clone_size: few; v_call: TRBV20-1; d_call: NA; j_call: TRBJ2-7; cdr3_aa: CSAPDTILSYEQYF; cdr3_nt: TGCAGTGCTCCGGACACAATCCTGTCCTACGAGCAGTACTTC
clone_size: NA; v_call: TRBV7-2; d_call: TRBD1; j_call: TRBJ2-7; cdr3_aa: CASSVSAGGGEQYF; cdr3_nt: TGTGCCAGCAGCGTATCGGCAGGGGGCGGCGAGCAGTACTTC
clone_size: NA; v_call: TRBV20-1; d_call: NA; j_call: TRBJ2-1; cdr3_aa: CSPGEGSTKNEQFF; cdr3_nt: TGCAGTCCTGGCGAGGGATCCACAAAAAATGAGCAGTTCTTC
clone_size: many; v_call: TRBV6-2/TRBV6-3; d_call: NA; j_call: TRBJ2-4; cdr3_aa: CASSSAYLAKNIQYF; cdr3_nt: TGTGCCAGCAGTTCGGCGTACCTAGCCAAAAACATTCAGTACTTC
clone_size: once; v_call: TRBV3-1; d_call: TRBD1; j_call: TRBJ2-5; cdr3_aa: CASSPTGGGTQYF; cdr3_nt: TGTGCCAGCAGCCCGACAGGGGGAGGGACCCAGTACTTC
clone_size: once; v_call: TRBV20-1; d_call: NA; j_call: TRBJ1-2; cdr3_aa: CSASGPLTNYGYTF; cdr3_nt: TGCAGTGCTAGCGGGCCCTTGACTAACTATGGCTACACCTTC
clone_size: NA; v_call: TRBV7-2; d_call: TRBD2; j_call: TRBJ2-7; cdr3_aa: CASSPRTSPGTYEQYF; cdr3_nt: TGTGCCAGCAGCCCCCGGACTAGCCCCGGAACCTACGAGCAGTACTTC
clone_size: many; v_call: TRBV29-1; d_call: NA; j_call: TRBJ2-1; cdr3_aa: CSVADQREQFF; cdr3_nt: TGCAGCGTAGCCGACCAGAGAGAGCAGTTCTTC
clone_size: NA; v_call: TRBV12-3/TRBV12-4; d_call: NA; j_call: TRBJ1-5; cdr3_aa: CASSLALGSNQPQHF; cdr3_nt: TGTGCCAGCAGTTTAGCGCTCGGTAGCAATCAGCCCCAGCATTTT
clone_size: NA; v_call: TRBV6-2/TRBV6-3; d_call: TRBD2; j_call: TRBJ2-7; cdr3_aa: CASISASGRAYEQYF; cdr3_nt: TGTGCCAGCATTTCGGCTAGCGGGAGGGCGTACGAGCAGTACTTC
clone_size: NA; v_call: TRBV20-1; d_call: TRBD2; j_call: TRBJ2-3; cdr3_aa: CSARNAGGSPDTQYF; cdr3_nt: TGCAGTGCTAGAAATGCGGGAGGGTCCCCAGATACGCAGTATTTT
clone_size: once; v_call: TRBV20-1; d_call: NA; j_call: TRBJ2-7; cdr3_aa: CSVESGGLTYNEQYF; cdr3_nt: TGCAGTGTAGAGAGTGGGGGCCTTACCTACAATGAGCAGTACTTC
clone_size: NA; v_call: TRBV12-3/TRBV12-4; d_call: NA; j_call: TRBJ1-2; cdr3_aa: CASSFGPGGGYTF; cdr3_nt: NA
clone_size: NA; v_call: TRBV4-3; d_call: NA; j_call: TRBJ1-1; cdr3_aa: CASSQDAPGGEGTEAFF; cdr3_nt: TGCGCCAGCAGCCAAGATGCCCCCGGGGGGGAAGGAACTGAAGCTTTCTTT
clone_size: NA; v_call: TRBV24-1; d_call: NA; j_call: TRBJ2-7; cdr3_aa: CATSDQGGYEQYF; cdr3_nt: TGTGCCACCAGTGACCAGGGGGGATACGAGCAGTACTTC
clone_size: NA; v_call: TRBV7-2; d_call: TRBD1; j_call: TRBJ1-5; cdr3_aa: CASSIQQGSNQPQHF; cdr3_nt: TGTGCCAGCAGCATCCAACAGGGGAGCAATCAGCCCCAGCATTTT
clone_size: NA; v_call: TRBV9; d_call: NA; j_call: TRBJ2-6; cdr3_aa: CASSARGPFSGANVLTF; cdr3_nt: TGTGCCAGCAGCGCCCGTGGACCGTTCTCTGGGGCCAACGTCCTGACTTTC
clone_size: NA; v_call: TRBV5-1; d_call: TRBD1; j_call: TRBJ2-5; cdr3_aa: CASSHALDRAQETQYF; cdr3_nt: TGCGCCAGCAGCCACGCCCTGGACAGGGCCCAAGAGACCCAGTACTTC
clone_size: NA; v_call: TRBV12-3/TRBV12-4; d_call: NA; j_call: TRBJ1-5; cdr3_aa: CASSPGGVNQPQHF; cdr3_nt: TGTGCCAGCAGCCCGGGAGGGGTCAATCAGCCCCAGCATTTT
clone_size: few; v_call: TRBV6-2/TRBV6-3; d_call: NA; j_call: TRBJ2-1; cdr3_aa: CASSYFNEQFF; cdr3_nt: TGTGCCAGCAGTTACTTCAATGAGCAGTTCTTC
clone_size: NA; v_call: TRBV7-2; d_call: TRBD2; j_call: TRBJ2-7; cdr3_aa: CASSLDPTSVTYEQYF; cdr3_nt: TGTGCCAGCAGCTTAGACCCGACTAGCGTAACCTACGAGCAGTACTTC
clone_size: NA; v_call: TRBV5-1; d_call: NA; j_call: TRBJ1-1; cdr3_aa: CASSLDAITEAFF; cdr3_nt: TGCGCCAGCAGCTTGGATGCTATCACTGAAGCTTTCTTT
clone_size: NA; v_call: TRBV5-5; d_call: NA; j_call: TRBJ2-7; cdr3_aa: CASSLARAPRSYNEQYF; cdr3_nt: TGTGCCAGCAGCTTGGCCAGGGCGCCCCGTTCCTACAATGAGCAGTACTTC
clone_size: NA; v_call: TRBV6-5; d_call: TRBD2; j_call: TRBJ2-1; cdr3_aa: CASTLAGVSEQFF; cdr3_nt: TGTGCCAGCACCCTAGCGGGAGTGAGTGAGCAGTTCTTC
clone_size: NA; v_call: TRBV6-5; d_call: NA; j_call: TRBJ2-1; cdr3_aa: CASRPGTVSSYNEQFF; cdr3_nt: TGTGCCAGCAGGCCAGGGACTGTGAGCTCCTACAATGAGCAGTTCTTC
clone_size: NA; v_call: TRBV20-1; d_call: NA; j_call: TRBJ2-1; cdr3_aa: CRAILAKLGNEQFF; cdr3_nt: TGCAGAGCTATACTAGCTAAGCTGGGGAATGAGCAGTTCTTC
clone_size: few; v_call: TRBV29-1; d_call: NA; j_call: TRBJ2-3; cdr3_aa: CSESRTDTQYF; cdr3_nt: TGCAGCGAATCTCGCACAGATACGCAGTATTTT
clone_size: NA; v_call: TRBV7-3; d_call: NA; j_call: TRBJ1-1; cdr3_aa: CASAISGGVNTEAFF; cdr3_nt: TGTGCCAGCGCAATCAGCGGAGGAGTGAACACTGAAGCTTTCTTT
clone_size: NA; v_call: TRBV7-3; d_call: TRBD2; j_call: TRBJ2-7; cdr3_aa: CASSLRLAGNYEQYF; cdr3_nt: TGTGCCAGCAGCTTAAGACTAGCGGGAAACTACGAGCAGTACTTC
clone_size: NA; v_call: TRBV5-1; d_call: NA; j_call: TRBJ2-3; cdr3_aa: CASSLTGLADTQYF; cdr3_nt: TGCGCCAGCAGCTTGACTGGCTTGGCAGATACGCAGTATTTT
clone_size: few; v_call: TRBV27; d_call: TRBD2; j_call: TRBJ2-7; cdr3_aa: CASSPRASGSFYEQYF; cdr3_nt: TGTGCCAGCAGTCCCCGGGCTAGCGGGAGTTTCTACGAGCAGTACTTC
clone_size: NA; v_call: TRBV20-1; d_call: NA; j_call: TRBJ2-3; cdr3_aa: CSLTWGADTQYF; cdr3_nt: TGCAGCTTGACATGGGGGGCAGATACGCAGTATTTT
clone_size: many; v_call: TRBV7-2; d_call: TRBD2; j_call: TRBJ2-7; cdr3_aa: CASSWTSGYEQYF; cdr3_nt: TGTGCCAGCAGCTGGACTAGCGGCTACGAGCAGTACTTC
clone_size: NA; v_call: TRBV20-1; d_call: NA; j_call: TRBJ1-6; cdr3_aa: CSARAVVSPLHF; cdr3_nt: TGCAGTGCTAGGGCTGTGGTTTCACCCCTCCACTTT
clone_size: NA; v_call: TRBV7-9; d_call: TRBD1; j_call: TRBJ1-2; cdr3_aa: CASSIDRGGYTF; cdr3_nt: TGTGCCAGCAGCATCGACAGGGGTGGCTACACCTTC
clone_size: NA; v_call: TRBV5-5; d_call: TRBD1; j_call: TRBJ2-1; cdr3_aa: CASSFSDRDNEQFF; cdr3_nt: TGTGCCAGCAGCTTCTCCGACAGGGACAATGAGCAGTTCTTC
clone_size: NA; v_call: TRBV27; d_call: NA; j_call: TRBJ2-1; cdr3_aa: CASSLGANYNEQFF; cdr3_nt: TGTGCCAGCAGTTTAGGGGCAAACTACAATGAGCAGTTCTTC
clone_size: NA; v_call: TRBV21-1; d_call: NA; j_call: TRBJ2-3; cdr3_aa: CTSSPQGLAGILDGLTDTQYF; cdr3_nt: TGTACCAGCAGCCCTCAAGGACTAGCGGGCATACTAGACGGGCTCACAGATACGCAGTATTTT
clone_size: NA; v_call: TRBV7-3; d_call: NA; j_call: TRBJ2-1; cdr3_aa: CASSFRSETEQFF; cdr3_nt: TGTGCCAGCAGCTTCCGGTCGGAGACTGAGCAGTTCTTC
clone_size: NA; v_call: TRBV29-1; d_call: NA; j_call: TRBJ1-1; cdr3_aa: CSVVGGATEAFF; cdr3_nt: TGCAGCGTCGTGGGGGGCGCGACTGAAGCTTTCTTT
clone_size: few; v_call: TRBV20-1; d_call: NA; j_call: TRBJ2-5; cdr3_aa: CSARVISETQYF; cdr3_nt: TGCAGTGCTAGAGTCATCTCAGAGACCCAGTACTTC
clone_size: NA; v_call: TRBV20-1; d_call: NA; j_call: TRBJ1-2; cdr3_aa: CSARIGGLGYTF; cdr3_nt: TGCAGTGCTAGAATCGGGGGCTTAGGCTACACCTTC
clone_size: few; v_call: TRBV20-1; d_call: NA; j_call: TRBJ1-2; cdr3_aa: CSASSDVYGYTF; cdr3_nt: TGCAGTGCTAGCTCTGACGTCTATGGCTACACCTTC
clone_size: NA; v_call: TRBV10-3; d_call: NA; j_call: TRBJ2-7; cdr3_aa: CAISDNRAGEQYF; cdr3_nt: TGTGCCATCAGTGATAACAGGGCGGGAGAGCAGTACTTC
clone_size: few; v_call: TRBV9; d_call: NA; j_call: TRBJ2-4; cdr3_aa: CASSVQGENIQYF; cdr3_nt: TGTGCCAGCAGCGTACAGGGAGAAAACATTCAGTACTTC
clone_size: NA; v_call: TRBV6-2/TRBV6-3; d_call: NA; j_call: TRBJ2-1; cdr3_aa: CASSYEGLVERNEQFF; cdr3_nt: TGTGCCAGCAGTTACGAAGGTCTAGTTGAGAGGAATGAGCAGTTCTTC
clone_size: NA; v_call: TRBV7-2; d_call: NA; j_call: TRBJ1-2; cdr3_aa: CASSLATAWPGRGYGYTF; cdr3_nt: TGTGCCAGCAGCTTAGCCACAGCATGGCCGGGGAGGGGCTATGGCTACACCTTC
clone_size: few; v_call: TRBV5-1; d_call: NA; j_call: TRBJ2-7; cdr3_aa: CASSLGQIFYEQYF; cdr3_nt: TGCGCCAGCAGCTTGGGACAGATATTCTACGAGCAGTACTTC
clone_size: few; v_call: TRBV12-3/TRBV12-4; d_call: NA; j_call: TRBJ1-4; cdr3_aa: CASSFSGADEKLFF; cdr3_nt: TGTGCCAGCAGTTTTTCAGGAGCGGATGAAAAACTGTTTTTT
clone_size: few; v_call: TRBV25-1; d_call: NA; j_call: TRBJ2-5; cdr3_aa: CASSEVGPLVETQYF; cdr3_nt: TGTGCCAGCAGTGAAGTAGGGCCCCTTGTTGAGACCCAGTACTTC
clone_size: NA; v_call: TRBV10-3; d_call: NA; j_call: TRBJ2-1; cdr3_aa: CAISESVYTDTQFF; cdr3_nt: TGTGCCATCAGTGAGTCAGTGTACACAGATACGCAGTTCTTC